A selection of T cell receptor beta chains follows, all from one sample in a study of blood T cell repertoires in COVID-19. Measured with immunoSEQ multiplex PCR; TCRdb has only the in-frame clones, and not every one. The sample shows 94,000 or so clones, 88% of them seen only once. Sequences were obtained from peripheral blood. These receptors came from a woman in her 70s with acute or convalescent COVID-19. The CDR3 runs from the conserved cysteine through the conserved F or W. The order of the fields is V gene, J gene, D gene, clone size, CDR3 protein, CDR3 DNA. A D gene is named only where the DNA matches it firmly. Clone size is given for some rows only: seen once, a few or many times, or a class if the clone is expanded.

TRBV27,TRBJ2-7,.,.,CASSSQSRQVYTYEQYF,TGTGCCAGCAGTTCACAATCCCGACAGGTATACACCTACGAGCAGTACTTC
TRBV10-2,TRBJ1-3,.,.,CASSNMGGVGNTIYF,TGCGCCAGCAGCAACATGGGAGGGGTTGGAAACACCATATATTTT
TRBV28,TRBJ1-2,.,once,CASREKLRQSGRYGYTF,TGTGCCAGCAGAGAAAAATTGCGACAGTCCGGCCGATATGGCTACACCTTC
TRBV7-8,TRBJ2-1,.,.,CASSLGSNEQFF,TGTGCCAGCAGCTTAGGCAGCAATGAGCAGTTCTTC
TRBV7-9,TRBJ2-1,.,.,CASSVVGSEQFF,TGTGCCAGCAGCGTAGTCGGGTCTGAGCAGTTCTTC
TRBV4-1,TRBJ2-1,TRBD2,.,CASSQQRLAGVYNEQFF,TGCGCCAGCAGCCAACAGAGACTAGCGGGGGTTTACAATGAGCAGTTCTTC
TRBV4-1,TRBJ2-7,.,.,CASSQGVLGYEQYF,TGCGCCAGCAGCCAAGGGGTCCTAGGCTACGAGCAGTACTTC
TRBV28,TRBJ2-7,TRBD2,.,CASSFRGSASYEQYF,TGTGCCAGCAGTTTCCGCGGGAGCGCGTCCTACGAGCAGTACTTC
TRBV28,TRBJ2-7,.,.,CASSLLSQQGPRYEQYF,TGTGCCAGCAGTTTGCTCTCTCAACAGGGACCCCGCTACGAGCAGTACTTC
TRBV11-3,TRBJ2-5,.,.,CASSPSGGSETQYF,TGTGCCAGCAGCCCAAGCGGAGGGTCCGAGACCCAGTACTTC
TRBV19,TRBJ2-7,.,.,CASSPWGGSSYEQYF,TGTGCCAGTAGTCCCTGGGGTGGGAGCTCCTACGAGCAGTACTTC
TRBV28,TRBJ1-6,.,.,CASSLGHNSPLHF,TGTGCCAGCAGTCTGGGCCATAATTCACCCCTCCACTTT
TRBV2,TRBJ2-1,.,.,CASDEQGFRGNEQFF,TGTGCCAGCGATGAACAGGGTTTCAGGGGCAATGAGCAGTTCTTC
TRBV27,TRBJ2-5,TRBD2,.,CASSFSSGGRIGETQYF,TGTGCCAGCAGTTTTTCTAGCGGGGGCCGGATAGGTGAGACCCAGTACTTC
TRBV7-2,TRBJ1-5,.,.,CASSLVSYQPQHF,TGTGCCAGCAGCTTAGTGTCTTATCAGCCCCAGCATTTT
TRBV18,TRBJ1-5,.,few,CASSLGQPGNQPQHF,TGTGCCAGCTCATTAGGACAGCCGGGCAATCAGCCCCAGCATTTT
TRBV4-1,TRBJ1-1,.,.,CASSHNPGVNTEAFF,TGCGCCAGCAGCCATAACCCAGGGGTGAACACTGAAGCTTTCTTT
TRBV7-6,TRBJ2-3,.,.,CASSMPSGVDTQYF,TGTGCCAGCAGCATGCCATCGGGGGTCGATACGCAGTATTTT
TRBV19,TRBJ2-5,.,.,CASTPGARPPETQYF,TGTGCCAGTACCCCAGGGGCCAGACCCCCAGAGACCCAGTACTTC
TRBV19,TRBJ1-1,TRBD1,.,CASSRQGARGHTEAFF,TGTGCCAGTAGTAGGCAGGGGGCACGAGGGCACACTGAAGCTTTCTTT
TRBV5-1,TRBJ2-3,TRBD1,.,CASRTGTVTSTDTQYF,TGCGCCAGCAGAACCGGGACAGTGACTAGCACAGATACGCAGTATTTT
TRBV23-1,TRBJ2-1,TRBD1,.,CASSLQITGTGPNEQFF,TGCGCCAGCAGTCTACAGATTACCGGGACAGGGCCTAATGAGCAGTTCTTC
TRBV19,TRBJ1-5,TRBD1,once,CASSIGWDRGDQPQHF,TGTGCCAGTAGTATAGGCTGGGACAGGGGCGATCAGCCCCAGCATTTT
TRBV7-2,TRBJ2-5,TRBD2,.,CASSSLAGVTETQYF,TGTGCCAGCAGCTCTTTAGCGGGAGTAACAGAGACCCAGTACTTC
TRBV5-5,TRBJ1-1,TRBD1,.,CASSLTGTGLMNTEAFF,TGTGCCAGCAGCTTAACCGGGACAGGGCTTATGAACACTGAAGCTTTCTTT
TRBV5-4,TRBJ1-1,TRBD1,.,CASSVDRENTEAFF,TGTGCCAGCAGCGTGGACAGGGAGAACACTGAAGCTTTCTTT
TRBV24-1,TRBJ2-3,TRBD2,once,CATSEPSSGHRGDTQYF,TGTGCCACCAGTGAACCCAGTAGCGGGCATAGGGGAGATACGCAGTATTTT
TRBV7-8,TRBJ2-7,TRBD1,.,CASSLGTGYEQYF,TGTGCCAGCAGCTTAGGGACAGGCTACGAGCAGTACTTC